This is a list of T cell receptor beta chains from one sample in a study of vaccination and CD4 T cells after COVID-19. TCRdb re-called the PCR reads with MiXCR, one entry per CDR3 protein. The top ten hold roughly 22% of the sample, which has thousands of distinct CDR3 sequences, roughly three fifths seen once. Their antigen targets remain unknown. Material: CD4+ T cells from blood, cultured in vitro. All receptors derive from a human donor who had recovered from COVID-19. Each CDR3 is given without its conserved first and last residue. Fields, in order: J gene, V gene, CDR3 protein.

>TRBJ2-3|TRBV7-9
ASSQSTDTQY
>TRBJ2-3|TRBV29-1
SVAGLGRDTQY
>TRBJ1-2|TRBV23-1
ASSQSRPSGYYGYT
>TRBJ2-3|TRBV27
ASSLRLPTDTQY
>TRBJ1-1|TRBV20-1
SATSTGAATEAF
>TRBJ1-5|TRBV6-5
ASSYGQTSNQPQH
>TRBJ2-1|TRBV20-1
SARASSGRAFNEQF
>TRBJ2-2|TRBV11-3
ASSRGDSAGELF
>TRBJ1-1|TRBV30
AWSRGLNTEAF
>TRBJ1-1|TRBV7-2
ASSLGFGGEAF
>TRBJ1-5|TRBV6-1
ASSDRDRGSNQPQH
>TRBJ1-6|TRBV7-2
ASSLRVGGGTPLH
>TRBJ1-1|TRBV7-3
ASSLDRHTEAF
>TRBJ1-1|TRBV12-3/TRBV12-4
ASSVRPENTEAF
>TRBJ1-1|TRBV7-2
ASSGRNVQAF
>TRBJ1-2|TRBV6-1
ASSPLSGETDGYT
>TRBJ1-5|TRBV20-1
SARDRGPSNQPQH
>TRBJ1-1|TRBV6-1
ASSETGGAGTEAF
>TRBJ1-5|TRBV7-2
ASSLSYGEVRPQH
>TRBJ2-1|TRBV6-1
ASSESVRSEQF
>TRBJ2-3|TRBV4-1
ASSTQAGGIDTQY
>TRBJ1-4|TRBV27
ASSPFGQTNEKLF
>TRBJ2-7|TRBV25-1
ASSESRGSGEQY
>TRBJ2-7|TRBV9
ASSVGDGTGSYEQY
>TRBJ2-5|TRBV6-2/TRBV6-3
ASSYGGTSGRALETQY
>TRBJ1-1|TRBV7-9
ASSLEGRATEAF
>TRBJ2-3|TRBV6-2/TRBV6-3
ASSRESPTQY
>TRBJ1-5|TRBV11-2
ASSQGGTGVAQH
>TRBJ1-1|TRBV27
ASSSRGGSNTEAF
>TRBJ1-5|TRBV27
ASSFRDGQPQH
>TRBJ2-7|TRBV20-1
SARGDRRNEQY
>TRBJ1-2|TRBV6-1
ASTLDGGSNYGYT
>TRBJ1-5|TRBV19
ASSSGPGNQPQH
>TRBJ2-7|TRBV11-3
ASSEQALSLYEQY
>TRBJ2-3|TRBV20-1
SAVRGTDTQY
>TRBJ2-3|TRBV27
ASSTGLSVDTQY
>TRBJ2-1|TRBV7-6
ASSLKGGAPYNEQF
>TRBJ1-6|TRBV5-6
ASSLRQGNSPLH
>TRBJ2-1|TRBV20-1
SARDIGLASF
>TRBJ1-4|TRBV11-2
ASSFATGAEKLF
>TRBJ1-3|TRBV20-1
RGQGAQERNTIY
>TRBJ2-2|TRBV2
ASIRDREYLYTGELF
>TRBJ1-1|TRBV7-9
ASSLTGRVNTEAF
>TRBJ1-1|TRBV6-1
ASSEMGRWGTEAF
>TRBJ2-5|TRBV6-5
ASSYRGDRGPQETQY
>TRBJ1-2|TRBV20-1
SALLTGVAGGAYGYT
>TRBJ2-3|TRBV5-8
ASTWGGISTDTQY
>TRBJ2-7|TRBV7-3
ASSLRAGENYEQY
>TRBJ1-1|TRBV12-3/TRBV12-4
ASSLPAGPEAF
>TRBJ2-5|TRBV10-1
ASSLTLGVLETQY
>TRBJ1-1|TRBV5-4
ASSLAGTGNTEAF
>TRBJ1-5|TRBV12-3/TRBV12-4
ASSPRGVGHQPQH
>TRBJ2-7|TRBV11-3
ASSSAFLSGVDEQY
>TRBJ1-1|TRBV19
ASTTPRRTDPNTEAF
>TRBJ2-1|TRBV7-2
ASSLGLAIGEQF